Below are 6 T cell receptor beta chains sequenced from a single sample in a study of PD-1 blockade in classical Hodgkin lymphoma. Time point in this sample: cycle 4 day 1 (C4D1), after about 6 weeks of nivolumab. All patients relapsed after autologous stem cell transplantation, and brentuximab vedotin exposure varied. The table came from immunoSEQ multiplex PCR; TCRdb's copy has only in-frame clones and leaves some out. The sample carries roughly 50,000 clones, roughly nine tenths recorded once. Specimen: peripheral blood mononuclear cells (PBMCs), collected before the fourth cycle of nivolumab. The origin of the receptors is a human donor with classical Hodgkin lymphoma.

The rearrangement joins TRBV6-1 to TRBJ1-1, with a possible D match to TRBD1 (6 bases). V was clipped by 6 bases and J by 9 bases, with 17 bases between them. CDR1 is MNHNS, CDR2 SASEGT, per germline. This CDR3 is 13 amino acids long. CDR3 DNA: TGTGCCAGCAGCGACTTGCGGGGGCGTAAAGCTTTCTTT. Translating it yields CASSDLRGRKAFF.

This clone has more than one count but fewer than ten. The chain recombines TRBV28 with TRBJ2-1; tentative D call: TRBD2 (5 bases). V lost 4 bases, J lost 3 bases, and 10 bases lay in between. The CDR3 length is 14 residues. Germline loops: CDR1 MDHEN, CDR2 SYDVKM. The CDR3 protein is CASSSPDFYNEQFF. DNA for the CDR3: TGTGCCAGCAGTTCCCCGGACTTCTACAATGAGCAGTTCTTC.

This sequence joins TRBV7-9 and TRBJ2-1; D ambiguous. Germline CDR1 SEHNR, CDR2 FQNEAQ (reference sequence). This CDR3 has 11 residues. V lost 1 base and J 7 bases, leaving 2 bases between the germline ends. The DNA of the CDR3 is TGTGCCAGCAGCTTAGGGAATGAGCAGTTCTTC. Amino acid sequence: CASSLGNEQFF.

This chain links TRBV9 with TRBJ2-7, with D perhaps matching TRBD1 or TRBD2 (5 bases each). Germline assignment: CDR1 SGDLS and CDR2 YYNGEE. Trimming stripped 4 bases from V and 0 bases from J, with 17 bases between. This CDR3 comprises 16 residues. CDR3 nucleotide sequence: TGTGCCAGCAGCACCCACCGGGACGGAAGCTCCTACGAGCAGTACTTC. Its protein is CASSTHRDGSSYEQYF.

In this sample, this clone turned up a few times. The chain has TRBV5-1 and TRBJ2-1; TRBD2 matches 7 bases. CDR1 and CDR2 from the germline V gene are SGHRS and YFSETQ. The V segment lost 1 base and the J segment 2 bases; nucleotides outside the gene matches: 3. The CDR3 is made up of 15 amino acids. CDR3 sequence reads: CASSLQRGTYNEQFF. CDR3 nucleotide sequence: TGCGCCAGCAGCTTGCAGCGGGGTACCTACAATGAGCAGTTCTTC.

The DNA of the CDR3 is TGTGCCAGCAAGGGGGACAGGGGCGACTATGGCTACACCTTC. As protein: CASKGDRGDYGYTF. The V and J genes are TRBV2 and TRBJ1-2; 10 nucleotides agree with TRBD1. V shed 7 bases and J 3 bases; nucleotides not matched to a gene: 5. This CDR3 spans 14 amino acids. CDR1 and CDR2 from the germline V gene are SNHLY and FYNNEI.